Below, 20 T cell receptor beta chains from the same sample are listed, as sequenced in a study of patients and donors after allogeneic stem cell transplantation (dated by TCRdb to the early 2020s). Preparation of the library involved RT-PCR. Data came from a NextSeq 550. The public reads were reanalyzed by TCRdb: fastp trimming at Q25, MiXCR alignment, in-frame beta chains only. Rows matching on CDR3 protein sequence are summarized as one entry with the most common DNA and genes. In all, the sample holds over 150,000 distinct CDR3 sequences, and 30% of those were seen once. The leading ten clones occupy around 3% of the sample. The material sequenced was blood, either unsorted or a sorted T cell fraction (not recorded which). Source of these receptors: a human donor who was either an allogeneic HSCT recipient or a stem cell or donor lymphocyte infusion donor (not recorded which). It is not recorded whose cells these are; they may come from a transplant donor.

This clonotype came up a few times. V usage is TRBV7-6 and J usage is TRBJ2-2; D not certain. This CDR3 has 16 residues. V lost 2 bases and J lost 2, with 12 bases in between. Germline values: CDR1 SGHVS, CDR2 FNYEAQ. The CDR3 bases are TGTGCCAGCAGCTTATGGGGAAGACCCAACACCGGGGAGCTGTTTTTT. This gives the protein CASSLWGRPNTGELFF.

The V gene is TRBV4-2, the J gene TRBJ2-1; 13 nucleotides match TRBD2. Per the germline V gene, CDR1 is LGHNA and CDR2 is YNFKEQ. The ends lost 3 bases at V and 4 bases at J; junction bases unmatched: 6. The CDR3 contains 17 residues. The CDR3 DNA sequence: TGTGCCAGCAGCCACCTGGGGACTAGCGGGGTTTACAATGAGCAGTTCTTC. The encoded protein is CASSHLGTSGVYNEQFF.

This clonotype turned up a few times. Relative to the germline gene, one junction end is altered; a read error may explain this. The V call is TRBV10-3, the J call TRBJ1-4; D call uncertain. The CDR3 covers 13 residues. Germline V gives CDR1 ENHRY, CDR2 SYGVKD. CDR3 nucleotide sequence: TGTGCCATCGGGCGGTCGTCGAAGGGTTACACTCTTTTT. It yields the protein CAIGRSSKGYTLF.

This sequence joins TRBV4-2 and TRBJ2-5; D is undetermined. This CDR3 has 15 residues. V was shortened by 4 bases and J by 3 bases, with 15 bases between the two germline ends. Germline CDR1 LGHNA, CDR2 YNFKEQ. This CDR3 reads CASSPDWAYEETQYF. The CDR3 coding sequence is TGTGCCAGCAGCCCCGACTGGGCTTATGAAGAGACCCAGTACTTC.

The CDR3 sequence is CASGPYRAGNEQFF. CDR3 in DNA: TGTGCTAGTGGTCCCTACAGGGCGGGGAATGAGCAGTTCTTC. The chain employs TRBV12-5 and TRBJ2-1; D may correspond to TRBD1 or TRBD2 (6 bases each). This CDR3 has 14 residues. V was shortened by 5 bases and J by 7 bases, with 15 bases between the two germline ends. CDR1 and CDR2 (germline): LGHNT, FRNRAP.

V usage is TRBV6-6 and J usage is TRBJ2-1; 7 bases are shared with TRBD2. Trimming at V came to 6 bases and at J to 8 bases, leaving 4 bases not matched to a gene. Looked up from germline, CDR1 is MNHNY and CDR2 is SVGAGI (reference sequence). This CDR3 has 12 residues. The chain's CDR3 is CASSRLAYEQFF. The CDR3 DNA reads as TGTGCCAGCAGCCGACTAGCCTATGAGCAGTTCTTC.

This clonotype was counted at least ten times. The chain links TRBV7-2 to TRBJ1-2; the D is unclear. The CDR3 has 13 amino acids. Deletions cut 5 bases from V and 8 bases from J, with 15 bases between. Per germline, CDR1 SGHTA and CDR2 FQGNSA. The CDR3 loop is CASSTPNQEGYTF. In DNA form, the CDR3 reads TGTGCCAGCAGCACCCCGAACCAGGAGGGCTACACCTTC.

Regarding this clonotype: As the CDR3 is not closed by the conserved phenylalanine or tryptophan, this likely results from a read error. The genes are TRBV2 and TRBJ1-2, with 8 bases that match TRBD1. From germline, CDR1 is SNHLY and CDR2 FYNNEI. With 5 bases clipped from V and 6 bases from J, the junction kept 2 bases outside the gene matches. The CDR3 extends over 12 amino acids. In nucleotides, the CDR3 is TGTGCCAGCAGTTTACAGGGGGATGGCTACACCTTG. Translating it yields CASSLQGDGYTL.

The sample holds a few counts of this clonotype. CDR3 in DNA: TGTGCCAGCAGCTTGGCCGGTGGTTCCACTGAAGCTTTCTTT. It codes for CASSLAGGSTEAFF. The chain joins TRBV5-6 to TRBJ1-1; D gene uncertain. Germline lookup yields CDR1 SGHDT and CDR2 YYEEEE. CDR3 size: 14 residues. V was cut by 0 bases and J by 4 bases, with 10 bases left in between.

As concerns this clonotype: A read error may be the cause here, since a much bigger clone is one base away. The rearrangement uses TRBV5-6 and TRBJ1-5; D call uncertain. Germline CDR1 SGHDT, CDR2 YYEEEE. The CDR3 is 14 amino acids. In DNA, the CDR3 is TGTGCCAGCACCTTGAGGGTTTCCAATCAGCCCCAGCATTTT. Translating gives CASTLRVSNQPQHF.

Only a few counts were recorded for this clonotype. V and J are TRBV3-1 and TRBJ2-3, with unresolved D. CDR1 LGHDT and CDR2 YNNKEL come from the germline V gene (reference sequence). The CDR3 has 12 residues. V was clipped by 5 bases and J by 4 bases, with 7 bases between them. CDR3 DNA: TGTGCCAGCAGCGCGGACCCAGATACGCAGTATTTT. Translated: CASSADPDTQYF.

This clonotype was picked up many times. The junction shows a germline mismatch at one end, possibly a read error. The chain has TRBV5-1 and TRBJ1-3; D not resolved. Germline-derived CDR1 and CDR2 are SGHRS and YFSETQ. CDR3 length: 14 amino acids. CDR3 nucleotide sequence: TGTGCCAGCAGCTTAGGCAGTTCTGGAAACACCATATATTTT. Its translation is CASSLGSSGNTIYF.

The gene calls are TRBV7-9 and TRBJ2-3; perhaps D is TRBD1 or TRBD2 (5 bases each). Germline CDR1 and CDR2: SEHNR and FQNEAQ (reference sequence). The V and J ends lost 2 bases and 1 base respectively, with 10 bases between them. CDR3 length: 15 residues. CDR3 sequence reads: CASSLTLGRTDTQYF. The DNA for the CDR3 is TGTGCCAGCAGCTTAACCTTGGGACGCACAGATACGCAGTATTTT.

V and J are TRBV4-2 and TRBJ1-1, with D possibly TRBD1 on 5 matching bases. V gave up 4 bases and J gave up 8 bases, with 17 bases separating them. The CDR3 is 14 amino acids. The germline V gene encodes CDR1 LGHNA and CDR2 YNFKEQ. CDR3 residues: CASSRNDRLEEAFF. The CDR3 nucleotides are TGTGCCAGCAGCCGAAACGACAGATTGGAGGAAGCTTTCTTT.

The rearrangement joins TRBV7-9 to TRBJ2-7, with D maybe TRBD1 (5 bases). The CDR3 length is 15 residues. Trimming removed 4 bases from V and 3 bases from J, with 16 bases in between. Germline CDR1 and CDR2: SEHNR and FQNEAQ (reference sequence). The CDR3 reads CASSSNRLVLYEQYF. Here the CDR3 DNA reads TGTGCCAGCAGCTCGAACAGGCTAGTCCTCTACGAGCAGTACTTC.

This chain uses TRBV4-3 with TRBJ2-3; a weak D match, TRBD2 (5 bases). Trimming took off 0 bases at V and 0 bases at J, with 13 bases between the two ends. Germline values: CDR1 LGHNA, CDR2 YSLEER. The CDR3 has 17 amino acids. The CDR3 region is CASSQDTYRGSTDTQYF. DNA for the CDR3: TGCGCCAGCAGCCAAGACACTTACCGGGGTAGCACAGATACGCAGTATTTT.

This chain links TRBV25-1 with TRBJ2-3; no clear D gene. Per the germline V gene, CDR1 is MGHDK and CDR2 is SYGVNS. V shed 1 base and J shed 6 bases, with 8 bases lying between them. This CDR3 region has 13 residues. In DNA form, the CDR3 reads TGTGCCAGCAGTGAATTCTTCGCCGATACGCAGTATTTT. Amino acid sequence: CASSEFFADTQYF.

This clonotype has a handful of counts. V is TRBV29-1 and J is TRBJ2-5, with 8 nucleotides matching TRBD1. Trimming at V came to 5 bases and at J to 7 bases, leaving 6 bases not matched to a gene. Germline V gives CDR1 SQVTM, CDR2 ANQGSEA. CDR3 length: 12 amino acids. CDR3 residues: CSVLAGQGTQYF. The CDR3 DNA reads as TGCAGCGTTCTTGCCGGACAGGGGACCCAGTACTTC.

This clonotype was counted only a few times. The chain uses TRBV29-1 and TRBJ1-2; tentatively, D is TRBD1 (5 bases). The CDR3 extends over 12 amino acids. With 2 bases removed from V and 5 bases from J, the gap between germline ends came to 9 bases. Per germline, CDR1 SQVTM and CDR2 ANQGSEA. CDR3 nucleotide sequence: TGCAGCGTTGAAATGGCAGGGTATGGCTACACCTTC. Translation: CSVEMAGYGYTF. The whole variable domain, filled in from reference TRBV29-1 and TRBJ1-2, reads SAVISQKPSRDICQRGTSLTIQCQVDSQVTMMFWYRQQPGQSLTLIATANQGSEATYESGFVIDKFPISRPNLTFSTLTVSNMSPEDSSIYLCSVEMAGYGYTFGSGTRLTVV.

The rearrangement joins TRBV12-3 or TRBV12-4 to TRBJ2-7; D might be TRBD1 (5 bases). The V gene lost 5 bases and the J gene lost 0 bases, with 11 bases spanning the gap. This CDR3 is built from 14 residues. This chain's CDR3 is CASSNGHVSYEQYF. The CDR3 nucleotides read TGTGCCAGCAGTAACGGACACGTCTCCTACGAGCAGTACTTC.